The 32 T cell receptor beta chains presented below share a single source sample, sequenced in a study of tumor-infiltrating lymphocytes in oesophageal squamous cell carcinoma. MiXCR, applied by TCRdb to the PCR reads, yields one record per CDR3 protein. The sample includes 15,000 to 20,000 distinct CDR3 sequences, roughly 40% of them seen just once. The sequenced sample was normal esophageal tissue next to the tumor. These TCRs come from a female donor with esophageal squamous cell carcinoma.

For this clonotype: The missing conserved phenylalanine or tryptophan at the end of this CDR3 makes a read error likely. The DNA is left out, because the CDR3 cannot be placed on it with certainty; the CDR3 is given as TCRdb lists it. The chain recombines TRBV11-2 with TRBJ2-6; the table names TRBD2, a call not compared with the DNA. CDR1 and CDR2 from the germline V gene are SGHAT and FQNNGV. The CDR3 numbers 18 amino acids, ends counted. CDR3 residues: CASSPGTSGRSYEQYFGN.

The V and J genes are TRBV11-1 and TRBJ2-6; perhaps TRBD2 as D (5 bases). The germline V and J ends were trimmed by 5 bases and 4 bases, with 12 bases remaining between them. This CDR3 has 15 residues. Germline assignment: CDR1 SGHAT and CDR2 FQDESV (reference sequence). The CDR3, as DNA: TGTGCCAGCAGCGCCGGACTGCCGGGGGCCAACGTCCTGACTTTC. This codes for CASSAGLPGANVLTF.

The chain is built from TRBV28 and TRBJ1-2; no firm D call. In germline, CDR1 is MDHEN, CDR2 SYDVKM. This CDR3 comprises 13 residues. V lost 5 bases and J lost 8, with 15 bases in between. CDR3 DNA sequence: TGTGCCAGCAGTGTTAAACCGCGAGGAGGCTACACCTTC. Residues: CASSVKPRGGYTF.

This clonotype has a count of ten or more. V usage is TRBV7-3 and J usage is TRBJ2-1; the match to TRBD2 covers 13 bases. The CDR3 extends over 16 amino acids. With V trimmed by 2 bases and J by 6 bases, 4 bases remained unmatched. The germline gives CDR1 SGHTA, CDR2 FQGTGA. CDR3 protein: CASSLSWTSGGNEQFF. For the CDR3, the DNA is TGTGCCAGCAGCTTATCCTGGACTAGCGGGGGCAATGAGCAGTTCTTC.

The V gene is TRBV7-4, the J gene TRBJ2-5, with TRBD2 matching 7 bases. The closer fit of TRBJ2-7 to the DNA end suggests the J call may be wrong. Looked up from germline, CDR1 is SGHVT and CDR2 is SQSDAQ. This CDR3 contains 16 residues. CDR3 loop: CASSSPFGEGSYEQYF. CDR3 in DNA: TGTGCCAGCAGTTCACCGTTTGGGGAGGGTTCCTACGAGCAGTACTTC.

The CDR3 sequence: CASSVAGSYQETQYF. The CDR3 region has the DNA TGTGCCAGCAGCGTAGCGGGATCGTACCAAGAGACCCAGTACTTC. The chain is built from TRBV7-3 and TRBJ2-5; TRBD2 matches at 8 bases. Germline CDR1 SGHTA, CDR2 FQGTGA. The CDR3 extends over 15 amino acids. After removal of 5 bases from V and 0 bases from J, the junction contained 5 bases not matched to a gene.

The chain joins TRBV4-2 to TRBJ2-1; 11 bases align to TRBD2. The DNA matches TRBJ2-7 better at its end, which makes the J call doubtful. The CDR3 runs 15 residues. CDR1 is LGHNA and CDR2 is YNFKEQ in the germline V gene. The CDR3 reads CASSQVTSGSYEQYF. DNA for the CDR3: TGTGCCAGCAGCCAAGTTACTAGCGGGAGTTACGAGCAGTACTTC.

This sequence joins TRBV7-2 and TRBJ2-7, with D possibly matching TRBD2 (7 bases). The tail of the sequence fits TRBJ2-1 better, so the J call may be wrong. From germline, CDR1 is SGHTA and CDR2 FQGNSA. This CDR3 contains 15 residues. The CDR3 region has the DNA TGTGCCAGCAGCTTAAAAGGGGGGGGGGCCCTCCAGCAGTTCTTC. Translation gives CASSLKGGGALQQFF.

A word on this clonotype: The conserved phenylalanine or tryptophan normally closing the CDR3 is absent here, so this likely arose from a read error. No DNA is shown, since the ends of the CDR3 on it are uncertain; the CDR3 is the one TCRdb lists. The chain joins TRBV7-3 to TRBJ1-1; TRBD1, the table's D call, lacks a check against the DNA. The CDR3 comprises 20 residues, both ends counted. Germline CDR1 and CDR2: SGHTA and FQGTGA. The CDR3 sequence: CASSLKTQVGVFTTSSTSGQ.

The CDR3 reads CASSLVGQVAKNIQYF. The CDR3, as DNA: TGTGCCAGCAGCTTAGTGGGACAGGTAGCCAAAAACATTCAGTACTTC. This sequence joins TRBV7-2 and TRBJ2-4; 8 bases fit TRBD1. Trimming cost V 1 base and J 0 bases; bases outside gene matches: 2. The germline V gene encodes CDR1 SGHTA and CDR2 FQGNSA. This CDR3 has 16 residues.

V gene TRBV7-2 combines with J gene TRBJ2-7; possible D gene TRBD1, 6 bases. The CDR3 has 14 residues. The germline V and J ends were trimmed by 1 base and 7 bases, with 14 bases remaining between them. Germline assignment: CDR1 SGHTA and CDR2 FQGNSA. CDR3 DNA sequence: TGTGCCAGCAGCTTAGATGGGACAAGGAATGAGCAGTACTTC. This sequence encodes CASSLDGTRNEQYF. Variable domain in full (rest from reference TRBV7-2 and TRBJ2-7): GAGVSQSPSNKVTEKGKDVELRCDPISGHTALYWYRQSLGQGLEFLIYFQGNSAPDKSGLPSDRFSAERTGGSVSTLTIQRTQQEDSAVYLCASSLDGTRNEQYFGPGTRLTVT.

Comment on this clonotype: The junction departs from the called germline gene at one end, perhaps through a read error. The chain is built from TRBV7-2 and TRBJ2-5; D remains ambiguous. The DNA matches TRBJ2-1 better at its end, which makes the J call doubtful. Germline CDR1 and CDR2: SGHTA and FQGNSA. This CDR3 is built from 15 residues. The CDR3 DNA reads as TGTGCCAGCAGCTTAGACCGCGGACCCTACATTGAGCAGTTCTTC. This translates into CASSLDRGPYIEQFF.

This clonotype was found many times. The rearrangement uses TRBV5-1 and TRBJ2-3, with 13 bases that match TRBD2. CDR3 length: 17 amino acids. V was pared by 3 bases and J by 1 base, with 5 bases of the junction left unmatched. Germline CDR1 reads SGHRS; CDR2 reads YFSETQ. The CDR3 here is CASSSSTSGRGTDTQYF. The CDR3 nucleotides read TGCGCCAGCAGCTCTAGTACTAGCGGGAGGGGCACAGATACGCAGTATTTT.

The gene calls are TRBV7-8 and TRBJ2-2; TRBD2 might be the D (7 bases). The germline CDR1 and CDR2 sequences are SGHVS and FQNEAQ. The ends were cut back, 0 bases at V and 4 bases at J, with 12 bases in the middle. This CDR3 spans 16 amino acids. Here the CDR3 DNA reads TGTGCCAGCAGCTTAGCGGGGGGGCCTCTCACCGGGGAGCTGTTTTTT. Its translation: CASSLAGGPLTGELFF.

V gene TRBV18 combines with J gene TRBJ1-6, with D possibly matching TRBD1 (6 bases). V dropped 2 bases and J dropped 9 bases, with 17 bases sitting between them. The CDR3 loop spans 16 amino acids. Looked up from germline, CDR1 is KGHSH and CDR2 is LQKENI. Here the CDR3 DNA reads TGTGCCAGCTCACCATTGGGGACCCAAGGGGGTTCACCCCTCCACTTT. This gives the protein CASSPLGTQGGSPLHF.

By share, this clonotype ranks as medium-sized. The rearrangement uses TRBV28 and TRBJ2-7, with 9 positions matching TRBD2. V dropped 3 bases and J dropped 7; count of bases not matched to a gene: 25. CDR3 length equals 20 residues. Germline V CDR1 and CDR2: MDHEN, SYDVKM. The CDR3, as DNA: TGTGCCAGCAGTTTCCCGACAGGATCTTTTTGGACTAGCGCCGGGGAGGAGCAGTACTTC. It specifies CASSFPTGSFWTSAGEEQYF.

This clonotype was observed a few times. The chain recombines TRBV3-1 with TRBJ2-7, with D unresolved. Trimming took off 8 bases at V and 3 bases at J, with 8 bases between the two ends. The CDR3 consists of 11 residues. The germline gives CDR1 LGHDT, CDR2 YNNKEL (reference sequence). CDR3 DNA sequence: TGTGCCAGCGGCACTCTCTACGAGCAGTACTTC. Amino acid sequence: CASGTLYEQYF.

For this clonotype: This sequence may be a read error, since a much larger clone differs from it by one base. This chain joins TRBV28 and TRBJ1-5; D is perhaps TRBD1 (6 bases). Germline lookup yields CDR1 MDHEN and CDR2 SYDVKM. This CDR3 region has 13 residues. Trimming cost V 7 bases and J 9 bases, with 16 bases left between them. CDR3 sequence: CASTTPGDGPQHF. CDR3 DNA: TGTGCCAGCACCACTCCAGGGGACGGGCCCCAGCATTTT.

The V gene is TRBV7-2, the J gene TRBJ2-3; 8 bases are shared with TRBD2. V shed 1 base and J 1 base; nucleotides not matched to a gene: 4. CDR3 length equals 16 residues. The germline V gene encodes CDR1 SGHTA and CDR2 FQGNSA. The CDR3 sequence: CASSLVTGRGTDTQYF. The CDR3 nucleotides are TGTGCCAGCAGCTTAGTTACCGGGAGGGGCACAGATACGCAGTATTTT.

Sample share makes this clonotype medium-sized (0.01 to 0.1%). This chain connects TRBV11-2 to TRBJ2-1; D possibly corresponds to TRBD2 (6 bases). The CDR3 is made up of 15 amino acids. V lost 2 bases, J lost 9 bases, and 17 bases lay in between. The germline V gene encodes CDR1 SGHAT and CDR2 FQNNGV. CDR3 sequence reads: CASSLLGRGVGEQFF. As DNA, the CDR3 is TGTGCCAGCAGCTTACTCGGGAGAGGTGTAGGTGAGCAGTTCTTC.

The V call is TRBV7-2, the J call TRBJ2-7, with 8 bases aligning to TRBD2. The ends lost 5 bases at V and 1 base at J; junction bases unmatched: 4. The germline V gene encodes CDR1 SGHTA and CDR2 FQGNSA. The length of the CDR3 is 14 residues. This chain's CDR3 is CASSRGGRSYEQYF. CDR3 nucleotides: TGTGCCAGCAGCCGCGGGGGGAGGTCCTACGAGCAGTACTTC.

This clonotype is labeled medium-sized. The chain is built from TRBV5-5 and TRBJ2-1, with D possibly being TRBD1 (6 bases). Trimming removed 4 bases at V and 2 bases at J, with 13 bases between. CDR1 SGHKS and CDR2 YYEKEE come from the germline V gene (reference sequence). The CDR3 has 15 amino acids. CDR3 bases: TGTGCCAGCAGCCCAGGGGTACTGGCCTACAATGAGCAGTTCTTC. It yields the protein CASSPGVLAYNEQFF.

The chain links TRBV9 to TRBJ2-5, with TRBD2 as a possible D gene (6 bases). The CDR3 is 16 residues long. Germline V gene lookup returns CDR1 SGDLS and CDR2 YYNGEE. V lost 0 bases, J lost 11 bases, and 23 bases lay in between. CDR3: CASSVGGGGSNNEQYF. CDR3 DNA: TGTGCCAGCAGCGTAGGAGGCGGAGGGAGCAACAATGAGCAGTACTTC.

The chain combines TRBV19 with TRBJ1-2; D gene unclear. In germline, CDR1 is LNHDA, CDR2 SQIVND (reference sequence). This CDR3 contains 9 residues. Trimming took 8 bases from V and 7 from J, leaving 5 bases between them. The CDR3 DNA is TGTGCCAGTGGACGTGGCTACACCTTC. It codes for CASGRGYTF.

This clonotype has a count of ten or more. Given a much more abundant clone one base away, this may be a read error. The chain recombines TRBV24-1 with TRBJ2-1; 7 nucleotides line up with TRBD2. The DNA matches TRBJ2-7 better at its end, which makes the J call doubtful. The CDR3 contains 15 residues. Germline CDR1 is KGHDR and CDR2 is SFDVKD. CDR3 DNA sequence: TGTGCCACCAGTGATCCTAGCGGCTCCTACAATGAGCAGTACTTC. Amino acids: CATSDPSGSYNEQYF.

The CDR3 spells CASSPAGRVSGANVLTF. CDR3 sequence (DNA): TGTGCCAGCAGCCCCGCCGGACGGGTCTCTGGGGCCAACGTCCTGACTTTC. V and J are TRBV7-3 and TRBJ2-4; unclear D gene. The DNA end lines up better with TRBJ2-6; the J call may be wrong. Germline V gene lookup returns CDR1 SGHTA and CDR2 FQGTGA. This CDR3 is built from 17 residues.

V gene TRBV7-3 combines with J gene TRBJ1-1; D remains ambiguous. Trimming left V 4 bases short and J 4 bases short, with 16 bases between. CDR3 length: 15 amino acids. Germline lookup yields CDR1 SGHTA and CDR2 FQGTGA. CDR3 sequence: CASSSAPGSGTEAFF. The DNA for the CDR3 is TGTGCCAGCAGCTCCGCCCCGGGCTCGGGCACTGAAGCTTTCTTT.

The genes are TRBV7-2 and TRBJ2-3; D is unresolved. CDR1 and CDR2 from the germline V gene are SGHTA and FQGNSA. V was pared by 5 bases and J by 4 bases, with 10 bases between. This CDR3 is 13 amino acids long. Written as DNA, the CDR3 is TGTGCCAGCAGCGGCAACTTTGCAGATACGCAGTATTTT. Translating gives CASSGNFADTQYF.

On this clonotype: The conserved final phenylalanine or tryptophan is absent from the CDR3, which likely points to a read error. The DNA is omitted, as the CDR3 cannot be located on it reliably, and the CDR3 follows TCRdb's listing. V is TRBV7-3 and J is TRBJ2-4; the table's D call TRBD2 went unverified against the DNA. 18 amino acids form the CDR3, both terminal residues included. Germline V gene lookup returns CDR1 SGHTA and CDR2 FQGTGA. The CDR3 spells CASSLAGGSRGNEQFFGA.

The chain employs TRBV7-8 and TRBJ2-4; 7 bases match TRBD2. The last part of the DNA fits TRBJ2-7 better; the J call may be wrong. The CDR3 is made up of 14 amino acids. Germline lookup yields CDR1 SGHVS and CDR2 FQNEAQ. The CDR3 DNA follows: TGTGCCAGCAGCTTAAAGCGGGATTCCTACGAGCAGTACTTC. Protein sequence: CASSLKRDSYEQYF.

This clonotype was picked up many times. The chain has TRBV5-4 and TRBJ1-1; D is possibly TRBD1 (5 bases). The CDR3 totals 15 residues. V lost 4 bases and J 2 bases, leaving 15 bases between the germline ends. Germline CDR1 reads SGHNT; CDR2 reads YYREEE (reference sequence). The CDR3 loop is CASSPARGANTEAFF. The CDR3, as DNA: TGTGCCAGCAGCCCAGCCCGGGGCGCTAACACTGAAGCTTTCTTT.

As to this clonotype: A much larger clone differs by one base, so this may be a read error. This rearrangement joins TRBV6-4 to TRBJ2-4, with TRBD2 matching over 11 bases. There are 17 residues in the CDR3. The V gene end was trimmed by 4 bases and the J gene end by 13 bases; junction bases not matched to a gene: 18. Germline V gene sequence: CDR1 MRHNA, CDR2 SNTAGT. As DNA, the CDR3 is TGTGCCAGCAGTGCACGACTAGCGGGAACGGATTACAATGAGCAGTACTTC. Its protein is CASSARLAGTDYNEQYF.